This T cell receptor beta chain was captured by sequencing in a study of memory CD4+ T cells and cytomegalovirus serostatus (dated by TCRdb to the late 2010s). For the study in its entirety: The cohort included roughly 35 healthy adults from Belgium, of whom 9 were CMV seropositive and 24 were CMV seronegative. To replicate a published TCR-based CMV serostatus classifier, the researchers sequenced the CD4+ memory TCRbeta repertoires of a Belgian cohort whose cytomegalovirus serostatus was known. Results the study describes overall, beyond this receptor: Among the 160 or so previously reported CMV-associated TCRbeta sequences, 67 showed up in the CD4+ memory repertoires, with each one found in between one and five individuals. A median bootstrapped AUC of almost 0.96 with a 95% CI of 0.76-1.00 was achieved on the Belgian cohort by the original-framework classifier. For CMV serostatus prediction, a median bootstrapped AUC of 0.95 was reached with the original framework, and a median bootstrapped AUC of approximately 0.89 was reached with a US-trained random forest. Unlike the original study, which covered naive and memory CD4+ and CD8+ populations, the Belgian study sequenced only CD4+CD45RO+ memory cells. Results were interpreted as suggesting that the CMV-associated TCR signature is largely present in the CD4+ memory repertoire.

Trimming leaves V shorter by 3 bases and J shorter by 0 bases, with the junction holding 5 bases beyond the gene matches. CDR1 and CDR2 (SGDLS, YYNGEE) derive from the germline V gene. Including the terminal cysteine and phenylalanine, the CDR3 comprises 15 residues. CDR3 DNA only is kept here, 45 bases in frame from base 1. The Quick-DNA Microprep Kit was used to extract genomic DNA from the sorted cells. Amplification of TCRbeta DNA was done with the immunoSEQ hsTCRbeta kit, following the protocol from the manufacturer. An Illumina MiSeq instrument was used to sequence the TCRbeta libraries. Concerning the study's data processing: After out-of-frame sequences were removed, 2,204,828 distinct TCRbeta sequences remained, averaging approximately 68,000 per individual. Each individual was scored using the number of 170 or so previously reported CMV-associated TCRbeta sequences that the individual carried and the total number of productive distinct TCRbeta sequences. A beta-binomial model was reimplemented in Python, and scikit-learn random forests with default parameters were trained on US cohort data. Classifier performance on the Belgian cohort was reported as the median AUC with percentile confidence intervals calculated over 10,000 bootstrap iterations. In its TCRdb copy, this immuneACCESS table keeps in-frame sequences only and misses some clones. Where compared with another copy, unresolved V genes explain less than half of these, and the others have no known cause. The V and J calls and clone size are taken from that table; D and trimming were inferred from the DNA. The sample table contains around 60,000 clones; only one count was recorded for approximately 86% of them. The ten largest clones represent approximately 0.5% of the sample.

A FACSAria II was used to sort memory CD4+ T cells, defined as single viable CD3+CD4+CD8-CD45RO+ cells. CMV serostatus was determined using a Roche Elecsys assay that detects serum IgG against CMV pp150, pp28, p38 and p52. Following thawing, total CD4+ T cells were enriched through positive selection using CD4 magnetic microbeads. The samples came from a separate study whose specific focus was interrogating the CD4+ T cell memory repertoire. Peripheral blood mononuclear cells were isolated and cryopreserved following standard operating procedures; serum was stored at -80 °C. Staining used CD3-PerCP (BW264/56), CD4-APC (RPA-T4), CD45RO-PE (UCHT1) and CD8-Pacific Orange (3B5) antibodies, with Sytox blue excluding non-viable cells. This clone was seen only a few times. The specificity of this receptor is unknown. Per-nucleotide qualities are absent, and no much larger clonotype sits a single base away.

This chain joins TRBV9 to TRBJ1-2, with 7 central nucleotides matching TRBD1. The sequence derives from an adult in good health and CMV-seronegative. Some clones in this sample may be carry-over from other donors' samples. The sample comprised memory CD4+ T cells from blood. The DNA reads TGTGCCAGCAGCGACCGACAGGGAACTAACTATGGCTACACCTTC. This sequence encodes CASSDRQGTNYGYTF. The full variable domain, with segments outside the CDR3 supplied by the reference TRBV9 and TRBJ1-2 proteins, appears as DSGVTQTPKHLITATGQRVTLRCSPRSGDLSVYWYQQSLDQGLQFLIQYYNGEERAKGNILERFSAQQFPDLHSELNLSSLELGDSALYFCASSDRQGTNYGYTFGSGTRLTVV.